This T cell receptor (beta chain) stems from a study of T cells expressing NK-cell markers. As for the study in general: The TCR beta repertoires were obtained from sorted CD3+CD56+NKG2C+, CD3+CD56+NKG2C- and CD3+CD56-NKG2C+ T cells.

The CDR3 is 17 residues long. Looked up from germline, CDR1 is MNHEY and CDR2 is SMNVEV (reference sequence). From its re-call of the 5' RACE reads, TCRdb lists each CDR3 protein once, without DNA. The sample table sets out some 390,000 distinct CDR3 sequences. Sequencing used blood T cells: a sorted CD56 or NKG2C T cell subset, CD4+ or CD8+ T cells, or bulk PBMC T cells (not recorded which). The chain joins TRBV27 to TRBJ2-1; the TRBD1 assignment by TCRdb is unverifiable without DNA. The sequence derives from a woman aged 45-60 years in good health. The CDR3 loop is CASRNPGGGVSYNEQFF.